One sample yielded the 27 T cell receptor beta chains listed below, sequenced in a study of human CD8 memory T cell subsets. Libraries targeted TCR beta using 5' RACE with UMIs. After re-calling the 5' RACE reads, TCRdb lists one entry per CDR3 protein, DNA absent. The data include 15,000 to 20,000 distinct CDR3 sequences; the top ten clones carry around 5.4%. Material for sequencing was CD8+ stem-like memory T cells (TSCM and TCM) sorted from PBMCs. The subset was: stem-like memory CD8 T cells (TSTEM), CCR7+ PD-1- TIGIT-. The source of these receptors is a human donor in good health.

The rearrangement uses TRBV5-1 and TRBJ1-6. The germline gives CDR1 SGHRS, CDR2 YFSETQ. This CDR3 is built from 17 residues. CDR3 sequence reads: CASSLWAQLDGNSPLHF.

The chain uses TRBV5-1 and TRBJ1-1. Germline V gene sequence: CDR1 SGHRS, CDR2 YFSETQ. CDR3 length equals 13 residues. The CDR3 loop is CASSYNIGPEAFF.

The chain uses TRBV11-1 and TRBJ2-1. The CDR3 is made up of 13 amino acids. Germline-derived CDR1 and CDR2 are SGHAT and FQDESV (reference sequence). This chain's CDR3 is CASSLAPVNEQFF.

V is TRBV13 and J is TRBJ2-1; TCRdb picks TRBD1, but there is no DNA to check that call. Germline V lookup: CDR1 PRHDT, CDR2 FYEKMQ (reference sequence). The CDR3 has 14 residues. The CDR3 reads CASGRTGEFNEQFF.

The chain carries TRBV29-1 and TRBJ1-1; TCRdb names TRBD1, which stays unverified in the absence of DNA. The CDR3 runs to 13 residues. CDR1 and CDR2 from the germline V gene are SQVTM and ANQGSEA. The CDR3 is CSVDRGGGTEAFF.

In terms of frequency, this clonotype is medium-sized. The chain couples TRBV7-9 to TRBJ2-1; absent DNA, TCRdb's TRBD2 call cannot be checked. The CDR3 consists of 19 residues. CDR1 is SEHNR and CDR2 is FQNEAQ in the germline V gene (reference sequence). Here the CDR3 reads CASSRPGLAGAPWDNEQFF.

This CDR3 is CASSLDAALGYNEQFF. The genes are TRBV13 and TRBJ2-1; the D call of TRBD2 rests on TCRdb alone, since no DNA is present to check it. Germline loops: CDR1 PRHDT, CDR2 FYEKMQ (reference sequence). There are 16 residues in the CDR3. Full variable domain (outside the CDR3, taken from reference TRBV13 and TRBJ2-1): AAGVIQSPRHLIKEKRETATLKCYPIPRHDTVYWYQQGPGQDPQFLISFYEKMQSDKGSIPDRFSAQQFSDYHSELNMSSLELGDSALYFCASSLDAALGYNEQFFGPGTRLTVL.

CDR3: CASSYHSGRALSEQYF. The chain carries TRBV6-6 and TRBJ2-7; the D call of TRBD2 rests on TCRdb alone, since no DNA is present to check it. Germline V gene lookup returns CDR1 MNHNY and CDR2 SVGAGI (reference sequence). CDR3 length equals 16 residues.

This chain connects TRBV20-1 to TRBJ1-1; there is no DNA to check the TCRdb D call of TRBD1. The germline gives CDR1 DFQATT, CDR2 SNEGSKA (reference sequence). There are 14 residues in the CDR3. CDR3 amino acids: CSARDLRGNTEAFF.

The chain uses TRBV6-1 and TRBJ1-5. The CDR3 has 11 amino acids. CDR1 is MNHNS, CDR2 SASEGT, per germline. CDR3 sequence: CASSDRTTQHF.

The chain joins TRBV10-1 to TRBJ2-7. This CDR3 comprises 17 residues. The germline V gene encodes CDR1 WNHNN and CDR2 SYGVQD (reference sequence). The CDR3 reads CASSEREQDRASYEQYF.

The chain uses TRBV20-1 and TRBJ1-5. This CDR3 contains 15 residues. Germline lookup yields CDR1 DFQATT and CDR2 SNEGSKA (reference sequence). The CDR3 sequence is CSASINVVSNQPQHF.

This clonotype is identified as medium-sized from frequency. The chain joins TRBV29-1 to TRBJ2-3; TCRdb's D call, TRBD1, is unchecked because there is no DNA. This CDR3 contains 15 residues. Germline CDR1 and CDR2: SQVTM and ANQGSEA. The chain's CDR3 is CSVVPTGQVTDTQYF.

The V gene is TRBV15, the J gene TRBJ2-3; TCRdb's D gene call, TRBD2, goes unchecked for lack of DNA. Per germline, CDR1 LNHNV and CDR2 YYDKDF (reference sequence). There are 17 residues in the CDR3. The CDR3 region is CATSSSLTGGPGDTQYF. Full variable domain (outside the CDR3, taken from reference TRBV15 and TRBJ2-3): DAMVIQNPRYQVTQFGKPVTLSCSQTLNHNVMYWYQQKSSQAPKLLFHYYDKDFNNEADTPDNFQSRRPNTSFCFLDIRSPGLGDTAMYLCATSSSLTGGPGDTQYFGPGTRLTVL.

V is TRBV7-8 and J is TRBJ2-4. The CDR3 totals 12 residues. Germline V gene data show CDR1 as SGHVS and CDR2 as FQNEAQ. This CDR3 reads CASSNLQDIQYF.

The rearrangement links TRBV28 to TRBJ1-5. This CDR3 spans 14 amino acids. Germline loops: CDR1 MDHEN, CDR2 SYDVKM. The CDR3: CASSLRGPVQPQHF.

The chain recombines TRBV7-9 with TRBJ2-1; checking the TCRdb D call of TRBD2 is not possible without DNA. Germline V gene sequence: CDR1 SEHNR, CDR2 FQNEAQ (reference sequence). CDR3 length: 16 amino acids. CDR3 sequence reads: CASSLGEWRENNEQFF.

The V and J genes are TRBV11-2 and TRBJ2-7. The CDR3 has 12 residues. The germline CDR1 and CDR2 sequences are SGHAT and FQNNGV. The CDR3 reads CASSLVRDEQYF.

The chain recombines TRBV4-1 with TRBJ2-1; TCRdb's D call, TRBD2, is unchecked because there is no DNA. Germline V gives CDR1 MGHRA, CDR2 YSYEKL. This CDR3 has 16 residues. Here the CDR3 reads CASSQVAGGGYNEQFF.

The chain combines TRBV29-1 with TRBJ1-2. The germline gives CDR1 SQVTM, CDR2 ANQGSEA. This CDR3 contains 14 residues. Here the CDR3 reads CSVERPGLDYGYTF.

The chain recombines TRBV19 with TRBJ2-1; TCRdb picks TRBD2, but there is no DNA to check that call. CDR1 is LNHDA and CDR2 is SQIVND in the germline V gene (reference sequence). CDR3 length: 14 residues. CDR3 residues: CASMTSGRGNEQFF.

This chain's CDR3 is CASSPRTETYEQYF. This chain uses TRBV18 with TRBJ2-7; TCRdb calls TRBD1, which cannot be checked without DNA. CDR1 is KGHSH and CDR2 is LQKENI in the germline V gene. This CDR3 region has 14 residues.

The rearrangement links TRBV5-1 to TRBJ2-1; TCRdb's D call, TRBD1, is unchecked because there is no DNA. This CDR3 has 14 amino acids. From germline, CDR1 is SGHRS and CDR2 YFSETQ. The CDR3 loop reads CASSRTGVLGEQFF. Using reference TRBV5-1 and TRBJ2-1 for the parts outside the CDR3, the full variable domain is KAGVTQTPRYLIKTRGQQVTLSCSPISGHRSVSWYQQTPGQGLQFLFEYFSETQRNKGNFPGRFSGRQFSNSRSEMNVSTLELGDSALYLCASSRTGVLGEQFFGPGTRLTVL.

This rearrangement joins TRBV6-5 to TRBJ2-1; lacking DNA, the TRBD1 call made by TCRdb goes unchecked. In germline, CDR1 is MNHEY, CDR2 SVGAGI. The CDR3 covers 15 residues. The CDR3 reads CASRPAGQGFNEQFF.

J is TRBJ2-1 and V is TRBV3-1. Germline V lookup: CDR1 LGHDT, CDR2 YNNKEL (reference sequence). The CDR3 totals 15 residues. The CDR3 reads CASSQDVSPYNEQFF.

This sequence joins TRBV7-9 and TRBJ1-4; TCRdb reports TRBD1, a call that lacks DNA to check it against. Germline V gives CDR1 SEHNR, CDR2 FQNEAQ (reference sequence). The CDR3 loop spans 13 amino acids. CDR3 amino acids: CASSGAGNEKLFF.

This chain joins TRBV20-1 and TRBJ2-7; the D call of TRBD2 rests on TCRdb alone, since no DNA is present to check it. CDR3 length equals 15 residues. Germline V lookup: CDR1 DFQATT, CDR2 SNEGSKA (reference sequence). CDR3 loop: CSAQDLRVSSYEQYF.